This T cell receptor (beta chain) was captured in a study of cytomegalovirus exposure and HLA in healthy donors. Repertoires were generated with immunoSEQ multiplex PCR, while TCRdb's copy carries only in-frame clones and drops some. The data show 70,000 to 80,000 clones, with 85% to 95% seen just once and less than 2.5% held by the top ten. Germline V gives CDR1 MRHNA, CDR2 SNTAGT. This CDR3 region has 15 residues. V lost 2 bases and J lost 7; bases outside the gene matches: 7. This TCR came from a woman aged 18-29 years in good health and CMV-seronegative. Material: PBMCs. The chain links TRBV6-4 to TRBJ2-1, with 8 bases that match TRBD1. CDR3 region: CASSDRPDRANEQFF. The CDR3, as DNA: TGTGCCAGCAGTGACAGACCGGACAGGGCTAATGAGCAGTTCTTC.